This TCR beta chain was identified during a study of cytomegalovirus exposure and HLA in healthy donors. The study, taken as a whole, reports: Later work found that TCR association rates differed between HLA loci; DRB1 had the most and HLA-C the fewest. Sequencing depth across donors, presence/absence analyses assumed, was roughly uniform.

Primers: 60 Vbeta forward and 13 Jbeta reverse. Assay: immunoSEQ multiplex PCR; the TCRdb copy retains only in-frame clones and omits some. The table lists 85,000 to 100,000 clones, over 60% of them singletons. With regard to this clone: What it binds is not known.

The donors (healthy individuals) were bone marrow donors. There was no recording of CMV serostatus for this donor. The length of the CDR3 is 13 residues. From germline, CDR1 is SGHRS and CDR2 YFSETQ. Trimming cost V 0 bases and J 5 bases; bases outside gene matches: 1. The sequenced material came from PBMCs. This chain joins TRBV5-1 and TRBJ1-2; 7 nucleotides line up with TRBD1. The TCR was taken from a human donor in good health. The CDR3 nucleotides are TGCGCCAGCAGCTTGGAGGGGGCTTATGGCTACACCTTC. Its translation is CASSLEGAYGYTF.